The 2 T cell receptor beta chains below all came from one sample that was sequenced in a study of cytomegalovirus exposure and HLA in healthy donors. The PCR employed 60 Vbeta primers together with 13 Jbeta primers. Method: immunoSEQ multiplex PCR; TCRdb's copy keeps in-frame clones and lacks some. Among around 190,000 clones listed, around 88% were seen once. Material: PBMCs. The receptors shown here come from a man in his forties in good health and CMV-seropositive.

This chain joins TRBV19 and TRBJ2-7, with 8 bases matching TRBD1. The V segment lost 5 bases and the J segment 6 bases; nucleotides outside the gene matches: 6. The length of the CDR3 is 13 residues. Per germline, CDR1 LNHDA and CDR2 SQIVND (reference sequence). CDR3 sequence (DNA): TGTGCCAGTAGTCCCGGGACAGGCGTCGAGCAGTACTTC. This encodes CASSPGTGVEQYF. Using reference TRBV19 and TRBJ2-7 for the parts outside the CDR3, the full variable domain is DGGITQSPKYLFRKEGQNVTLSCEQNLNHDAMYWYRQDPGQGLRLIYYSQIVNDFQKGDIAEGYSVSREKKESFPLTVTSAQKNPTAFYLCASSPGTGVEQYFGPGTRLTVT.

As DNA, the CDR3 is TGTGCCAGCAGTTACTCTGTAGCGGGGTATGAAGAGACCCAGTACTTC. Protein: CASSYSVAGYEETQYF. The rearrangement links TRBV6-6 to TRBJ2-5, with TRBD2 matching over 8 bases. The CDR3 is 16 residues long. Per the germline V gene, CDR1 is MNHNY and CDR2 is SVGAGI (reference sequence). The V segment lost 0 bases and the J segment 3 bases; nucleotides outside the gene matches: 6.